Presented here are 23 T cell receptor beta chains from one specimen sequenced in a study of T cells in Graves' hyperthyroidism and ophthalmopathy. The source material, RNA transcripts, was used to amplify TCR beta CDR3 regions. Researchers ran a first-round RT-PCR on the TCR CDR3 using the HTBI primer set. TCRdb re-derived calls from the multiplex PCR reads in MiXCR, one entry per CDR3 protein. The top ten hold around 3.9% of the sample, which has 600,000 to 650,000 distinct CDR3 sequences, 15% to 20% seen once. The sample taken for sequencing was blood. These receptors all come from a woman in her thirties with Graves' hyperthyroidism.

The rearrangement uses TRBV16 and TRBJ2-7; 9 bases align to TRBD1. The CDR3 is made up of 14 amino acids. The V segment lost 2 bases and the J segment 7 bases; nucleotides outside the gene matches: 6. Germline assignment: CDR1 KGHSY and CDR2 FQNENV. CDR3 nucleotides: TGTGCCAGCAGCCAAACAGGGGGCGCATCTGAGCAGTACTTC. Encoded protein: CASSQTGGASEQYF.

Of note for this clonotype: Just one base apart from a much larger clone, this may be a read error. The V call is TRBV20-1, the J call TRBJ2-5, with 10 nucleotides matching TRBD1. The CDR3 spans 14 residues. Per the germline V gene, CDR1 is DFQATT and CDR2 is SNEGSKA (reference sequence). Trimming took 0 bases from V and 4 from J; bases not matched to a gene: 2. CDR3 DNA: TGCAGTGCTAGAGAAGACAGGGGGCTAGAGACCCAGTACTTC. It yields the protein CSAREDRGLETQYF.

This clonotype was observed a handful of times. A much larger clone lies one base from this, so it may be a read error. The V and J genes are TRBV7-9 and TRBJ2-1; D unclear. The germline V and J ends were trimmed by 5 bases and 6 bases, with 8 bases remaining between them. The CDR3 extends over 12 amino acids. In germline, CDR1 is SEHNR, CDR2 FQNEAQ (reference sequence). The CDR3 is CASSHMGNEQFF. The CDR3 nucleotides read TGTGCCAGCAGCCATATGGGCAATGAGCAGTTCTTC.

This clonotype has a count of ten or more. This sequence joins TRBV28 and TRBJ2-5; 8 bases fit TRBD1. The CDR3 covers 15 residues. CDR1 and CDR2 from the germline V gene are MDHEN and SYDVKM. V trimming: 5 bases; J trimming: 5 bases; junction bases outside the gene matches: 10. The CDR3 protein is CASSRDRSIRETQYF. For the CDR3, the DNA is TGTGCCAGCAGTCGGGACAGGAGTATTCGTGAGACCCAGTACTTC.

There are many counts of this clonotype. The chain combines TRBV2 with TRBJ1-1, with TRBD1 as a possible D gene (6 bases). The V and J ends lost 7 bases and 0 bases respectively, with 21 bases between them. The CDR3 sequence is 17 residues long. Per the germline V gene, CDR1 is SNHLY and CDR2 is FYNNEI. In DNA, the CDR3 is TGTGCCAGCAAGGAGGGGGGGCTCAGGGGCATGAACACTGAAGCTTTCTTT. This codes for CASKEGGLRGMNTEAFF.

The table lists this clonotype with many counts. V gene TRBV12-3 or TRBV12-4 combines with J gene TRBJ2-5, with TRBD2 matching over 9 bases. V was clipped by 6 bases and J by 4 bases; unmatched bases: 3. The CDR3 is 13 amino acids. The CDR3 sequence is CASSLAGLETQYF. The CDR3, as DNA: TGTGCCAGCAGCCTAGCGGGACTAGAGACCCAGTACTTC.

This clonotype was seen a handful of times. This chain joins TRBV4-3 and TRBJ1-1; no clear D gene. The CDR3 runs 15 residues. Germline CDR1 and CDR2: LGHNA and YSLEER. Between the trimmed V and J ends, which lost 0 bases and 5 bases, there was a span of 13 bases. The DNA of the CDR3 is TGCGCCAGCAGCCAAGATTGGGATGATAAGACTGAAGCTTTCTTT. Translating gives CASSQDWDDKTEAFF.

The chain links TRBV3-1 to TRBJ2-2; D is uncertain. Germline CDR1 and CDR2: LGHDT and YNNKEL (reference sequence). Trimming took 8 bases from V and 8 from J, leaving 9 bases between them. The CDR3 runs to 11 residues. CDR3: CASRGVGELFF. Written as DNA, the CDR3 is TGTGCCAGCCGAGGTGTGGGGGAGCTGTTTTTT.

This clonotype has a count of ten or more. The chain links TRBV5-5 to TRBJ2-7, with 12 bases fitting TRBD2. This CDR3 is built from 17 residues. Germline V gene lookup returns CDR1 SGHKS and CDR2 YYEKEE (reference sequence). With V trimmed by 4 bases and J by 4 bases, 12 bases remained unmatched. The CDR3 reads CASSRPGLAGETYEQYF. The CDR3 bases are TGTGCCAGCAGCCGCCCGGGACTAGCGGGTGAAACGTACGAGCAGTACTTC.

The sample holds a few counts of this clonotype. CDR3 DNA: TGTGCCAGCAGTTTGTCGGGGACAGGAGCTAGCCATTCTAAAAACATTCAGTACTTC. It is translated as CASSLSGTGASHSKNIQYF. The V and J genes are TRBV28 and TRBJ2-4, with 8 nucleotides matching TRBD1. Germline CDR1 and CDR2: MDHEN and SYDVKM. Trimming at V came to 3 bases and at J to 4 bases, leaving 17 bases not matched to a gene. The CDR3 is 19 residues long.

This clonotype has a count of ten or more. The chain has TRBV12-3 or TRBV12-4 and TRBJ2-3; 7 bases fit TRBD2. Trimming cost V 8 bases and J 4 bases; bases outside gene matches: 12. The CDR3 extends over 15 amino acids. The CDR3 protein is CASVVGGRTPDTQYF. CDR3 DNA: TGTGCCAGCGTCGTGGGCGGGAGAACCCCAGATACGCAGTATTTT.

This clonotype was observed at least ten times. This chain links TRBV27 with TRBJ2-1; either TRBD1 or TRBD2 may fit D (6 bases each). CDR1 is MNHEY and CDR2 is SMNVEV in the germline V gene (reference sequence). V gave up 8 bases and J gave up 1 base, with 15 bases separating them. The CDR3 is 15 amino acids. CDR3 sequence (DNA): TGTGCCAGCGCTCCGGGGGCAGGTTCCTACAATGAGCAGTTCTTC. This gives the protein CASAPGAGSYNEQFF.

This clonotype turned up a few times. The chain has TRBV2 and TRBJ2-7; no reliable D call. Trimming took off 8 bases at V and 4 bases at J, with 12 bases between the two ends. This CDR3 has 12 residues. Germline CDR1 and CDR2: SNHLY and FYNNEI. This CDR3 is CASGWNRYEQYF. CDR3 sequence (DNA): TGTGCCAGCGGGTGGAACCGTTACGAGCAGTACTTC.

This clonotype was counted at least ten times. The V and J genes are TRBV2 and TRBJ1-2; a weak D match, TRBD1 (5 bases). CDR1 and CDR2 from the germline V gene are SNHLY and FYNNEI. Trimming pared 8 bases from V and 4 bases from J, leaving 14 bases between. The CDR3 runs 13 residues. This chain's CDR3 is CASVSQGPYGYTF. The CDR3 region has the DNA TGTGCCAGCGTGAGTCAGGGACCCTATGGCTACACCTTC.

This clonotype has a handful of counts. CDR3 loop: CASTLQSYEQYF. CDR3 bases: TGTGCCAGCACGCTCCAGAGCTACGAGCAGTACTTC. The chain combines TRBV2 with TRBJ2-7; unclear D gene. This CDR3 spans 12 amino acids. V gave up 7 bases and J gave up 3 bases, with 10 bases separating them. Germline V gene data show CDR1 as SNHLY and CDR2 as FYNNEI.

This clonotype was detected many times. The chain employs TRBV30 and TRBJ1-2, with 8 bases fitting TRBD1. V was pared by 1 base and J by 4 bases, with 11 bases of the junction left unmatched. This CDR3 is 16 amino acids long. Germline V gene data show CDR1 as GTSNPN and CDR2 as SVGIG (reference sequence). The CDR3 DNA follows: TGTGCCTGGAGTGCACTCGGGACAGGTCGGGGCTATGGCTACACCTTC. Amino acids: CAWSALGTGRGYGYTF.

This clonotype has at least ten counts. The rearrangement links TRBV2 to TRBJ2-7; 10 bases match TRBD2. The CDR3 is 15 amino acids. Per germline, CDR1 SNHLY and CDR2 FYNNEI. The V and J ends lost 1 base and 6 bases, in that order; junction bases with no gene match: 6. The CDR3, as DNA: TGTGCCAGCAGTGAAGGGCTAGCGGGAGTTGTCGAGCAGTACTTC. This encodes CASSEGLAGVVEQYF.

This clonotype was seen at least ten times. The gene calls are TRBV20-1 and TRBJ2-5, with 12 bases aligning to TRBD2. V trimming: 1 base; J trimming: 5 bases; junction bases outside the gene matches: 5. There are 15 residues in the CDR3. Germline CDR1 is DFQATT and CDR2 is SNEGSKA (reference sequence). The CDR3 nucleotides are TGCAGTGCTAGAGTTGGACTAGCGGGACGTGAGACCCAGTACTTC. Translated: CSARVGLAGRETQYF.

This clonotype appeared a few times. The V and J genes are TRBV6-1 and TRBJ1-1, with D possibly matching TRBD1 (6 bases). Germline CDR1 MNHNS, CDR2 SASEGT. The CDR3 sequence is 16 residues long. V shed 11 bases and J shed 0 bases, with 22 bases lying between them. As DNA, the CDR3 is TGTGCCGCCTATACCAGGGGTAAGGTAGTGAACACTGAAGCTTTCTTT. Encoded protein: CAAYTRGKVVNTEAFF.

The chain links TRBV9 to TRBJ1-5, with D uncertain. This CDR3 has 14 amino acids. The germline V gene encodes CDR1 SGDLS and CDR2 YYNGEE. The V end lost 3 bases, the J end lost 3 bases, and 10 bases lay between the germline ends. CDR3 DNA sequence: TGTGCCAGCAGCGCGGGAGTCGACAATCAGCCCCAGCATTTT. It yields the protein CASSAGVDNQPQHF.

This clonotype was counted only a few times. This chain joins TRBV6-1 and TRBJ2-5; D is possibly TRBD1 or TRBD2 (5 bases each). The CDR3 has 15 amino acids. Germline assignment: CDR1 MNHNS and CDR2 SASEGT. Trimming took off 6 bases at V and 0 bases at J, with 14 bases between the two ends. The CDR3 loop is CASSPFGTYQETQYF. CDR3 DNA sequence: TGTGCCAGCAGCCCGTTTGGGACGTACCAAGAGACCCAGTACTTC.

This clonotype has only a few counts. V usage is TRBV7-2 and J usage is TRBJ2-7, with D perhaps TRBD1 (5 bases). The CDR3 length is 12 residues. With 1 base removed from V and 9 bases from J, the gap between germline ends came to 10 bases. Germline-derived CDR1 and CDR2 are SGHTA and FQGNSA. CDR3 loop: CASSLVDQGQYF. CDR3 DNA sequence: TGTGCCAGCAGCTTAGTTGATCAGGGGCAGTACTTC.

This chain uses TRBV7-8 with TRBJ1-4; tentative D call: TRBD1 (6 bases). V was clipped by 5 bases and J by 3 bases, with 16 bases between them. There are 16 residues in the CDR3. Germline values: CDR1 SGHVS, CDR2 FQNEAQ. The CDR3 sequence: CASSLPRGPANEKLFF. The DNA for the CDR3 is TGTGCCAGCAGCCTGCCTCGGGGGCCCGCTAATGAAAAACTGTTTTTT.